This entry features one T cell receptor (beta chain) sequence. Each TCR beta cDNA library carried unique molecular identifiers. TCRdb passed the PCR reads through MiXCR, listing each CDR3 protein once. Among roughly 540,000 distinct CDR3 sequences, less than 40% were seen once, and the ten largest hold about 6%. The data originate from a study of post-analysis software for immune sequencing data. The receptor's source is a girl younger than 18 with multiple sclerosis. Sample: blood.

CDR3 protein: CASSLRMASTDTQYF. CDR3 sequence (DNA): TGTGCCAGCAGTTTAAGAATGGCCAGCACAGATACGCAGTATTTT. This chain joins TRBV27 and TRBJ2-3; no definite D call. Trimming pared 2 bases from V and 0 bases from J, leaving 9 bases between. CDR1 is MNHEY, CDR2 SMNVEV, per germline (reference sequence). The CDR3 is 15 amino acids.